The 30 T cell receptor beta chains below come from one sample, sequenced in a study of cytomegalovirus exposure and HLA in healthy donors. Sequencing used immunoSEQ multiplex PCR; TCRdb keeps in-frame clones, though not all of them. The sample carries tens of thousands of clones, about 90% recorded once. Material for sequencing was PBMCs. These receptors originate from a woman aged 18-35 years in good health and CMV-seropositive.

V gene TRBV13 combines with J gene TRBJ2-3; 11 nucleotides line up with TRBD2. Germline V gene sequence: CDR1 PRHDT, CDR2 FYEKMQ (reference sequence). The J segment lost 0 bases and the V segment lost 2 bases, leaving 19 bases of the junction unmatched. CDR3 length equals 22 residues. The CDR3 nucleotides read TGTGCCAGCAGCTTATATGAGGGTGCGGGACTAGCGGCGAACTCTAGCACAGATACGCAGTATTTT. Translation: CASSLYEGAGLAANSSTDTQYF. Looking up the rest from reference TRBV13 and TRBJ2-3 gives the full variable domain: AAGVIQSPRHLIKEKRETATLKCYPIPRHDTVYWYQQGPGQDPQFLISFYEKMQSDKGSIPDRFSAQQFSDYHSELNMSSLELGDSALYFCASSLYEGAGLAANSSTDTQYFGPGTRLTVL.

This chain uses TRBV15 with TRBJ1-3, with D uncertain. The CDR3 totals 17 residues. Looked up from germline, CDR1 is LNHNV and CDR2 is YYDKDF (reference sequence). The V end lost 5 bases, the J end lost 0 bases, and 17 bases lay between the germline ends. The CDR3 DNA sequence: TGTGCCACCAGCCCTCGAGTGGCAGGAAGCTCTGGAAACACCATATATTTT. Its protein product is CATSPRVAGSSGNTIYF.

The genes are TRBV5-1 and TRBJ1-1, with 9 bases aligning to TRBD1. Germline trimming cut 0 bases from V and 6 bases from J; bases unmatched to any gene: 6. The CDR3 spans 15 residues. Germline loops: CDR1 SGHRS, CDR2 YFSETQ. Here the CDR3 reads CASSLETGGAPEAFF. The DNA of the CDR3 is TGCGCCAGCAGCTTGGAAACAGGGGGCGCCCCTGAAGCTTTCTTT.

The genes are TRBV2 and TRBJ2-1; possible D gene TRBD1, 5 bases. The germline V gene has CDR1 SNHLY and CDR2 FYNNEI. CDR3 length: 16 residues. Trimming took 0 bases from V and 4 from J, leaving 13 bases between them. The CDR3 region has the DNA TGTGCCAGCAGTGAAGCGCTTCGCCGACAGTACAATGAGCAGTTCTTC. It is translated as CASSEALRRQYNEQFF.

This clone was detected once. The CDR3 loop reads CASTLGMNTEAFF. The CDR3, as DNA: TGTGCCAGCACCCTGGGCATGAACACTGAAGCTTTCTTT. V gene TRBV6-1 combines with J gene TRBJ1-1; D unresolved. V lost 7 bases and J lost 0, with 9 bases in between. The CDR3 loop spans 13 amino acids. Germline V gene sequence: CDR1 MNHNS, CDR2 SASEGT.

The genes are TRBV29-1 and TRBJ1-3; D ambiguous. Germline lookup yields CDR1 SQVTM and CDR2 ANQGSEA. The length of the CDR3 is 13 residues. Trimming shortened V by 5 bases and J by 0 bases, and 8 bases separated the two germline ends. In nucleotides, the CDR3 is TGCAGCGTTTCCCTAAGCTCTGGAAACACCATATATTTT. Protein product: CSVSLSSGNTIYF.

The chain has TRBV10-2 and TRBJ2-7; D perhaps matches TRBD2 (6 bases). This CDR3 has 11 amino acids. The germline CDR1 and CDR2 sequences are WSHSY and SAAADI. V was pared by 0 bases and J by 12 bases, with 9 bases between. The chain's CDR3 is CASSESETRYF. The DNA of the CDR3 is TGCGCCAGCAGTGAGTCCGAGACTAGGTACTTC.

This chain uses TRBV11-1 with TRBJ2-7; 10 positions match TRBD1. The ends lost 5 bases at V and 1 base at J; junction bases unmatched: 11. The CDR3 totals 17 residues. In germline, CDR1 is SGHAT, CDR2 FQDESV (reference sequence). CDR3 sequence: CASSRFAGTGVSYEQYF. DNA of the CDR3: TGTGCCAGCAGCCGTTTCGCCGGGACAGGGGTTTCCTACGAGCAGTACTTC.

This chain connects TRBV7-9 to TRBJ1-5; the match to TRBD1 covers 9 bases. This CDR3 region has 16 residues. With 4 bases clipped from V and 3 bases from J, the junction kept 7 bases outside the gene matches. Germline V CDR1 and CDR2: SEHNR, FQNEAQ (reference sequence). The CDR3 DNA reads as TGTGCCAGCAGCTCCACCACAGGGGGCCTCAATCAGCCCCAGCATTTT. It codes for CASSSTTGGLNQPQHF.

This clone was counted many times. The V gene is TRBV5-6, the J gene TRBJ2-5, with D unresolved. Germline V gene sequence: CDR1 SGHDT, CDR2 YYEEEE. V was cut by 2 bases and J by 1 base, with 12 bases left in between. The CDR3 has 15 amino acids. The CDR3 DNA reads as TGTGCCAGCAGCTTACCGACTGTCACCCAAGAGACCCAGTACTTC. Amino acid sequence: CASSLPTVTQETQYF.

This chain uses TRBV6-6 with TRBJ1-4, with TRBD1 identical over 8 bases. Losses at the gene ends were 4 bases for V and 10 bases for J; bases not matched to a gene: 11. The germline V gene encodes CDR1 MNHNY and CDR2 SVGAGI (reference sequence). The CDR3 has 15 amino acids. CDR3 in amino acids: CASSLSDRGGGKLFF. DNA for the CDR3: TGTGCCAGCAGTTTATCTGACAGGGGCGGGGGAAAACTGTTTTTT.

This chain uses TRBV5-4 with TRBJ1-1; TRBD1 is a possible D gene (6 bases). Trimming cost V 4 bases and J 4 bases, with 17 bases left between them. CDR1 is SGHNT and CDR2 is YYREEE in the germline V gene (reference sequence). The CDR3 is 15 amino acids. The CDR3 DNA is TGTGCCAGCAGCGGATCGGGACGGACAGTCACTGAAGCTTTCTTT. Protein: CASSGSGRTVTEAFF.

The rearrangement uses TRBV13 and TRBJ1-6; D not resolved. Between the trimmed V and J ends, which lost 5 bases and 7 bases, there was a span of 9 bases. The CDR3 consists of 13 residues. Germline CDR1 is PRHDT and CDR2 is FYEKMQ (reference sequence). The CDR3 DNA is TGTGCCAGCAGCCCCCGGCGGAATTCACCCCTCCACTTT. Translated: CASSPRRNSPLHF.

This clone was detected only once. The rearrangement links TRBV4-1 to TRBJ2-2, with 9 bases that match TRBD1. The CDR3 loop spans 17 amino acids. The V gene end was trimmed by 4 bases and the J gene end by 5 bases; junction bases not matched to a gene: 11. Germline CDR1 is MGHRA and CDR2 is YSYEKL. DNA of the CDR3: TGCGCCAGCAGCCTTTACAGGGGGCTAGAGGGGACCGGGGAGCTGTTTTTT. It is translated as CASSLYRGLEGTGELFF.

This chain uses TRBV28 with TRBJ2-7, with 8 bases lining up with TRBD1. V lost 6 bases to trimming and J lost 2 bases; unmatched junction nucleotides: 12. CDR3 length: 16 amino acids. Germline-derived CDR1 and CDR2 are MDHEN and SYDVKM. Written as DNA, the CDR3 is TGTGCCAGCAGCAAGCGTCGGGGGACAGGTACCTACGAGCAGTACTTC. Its translation: CASSKRRGTGTYEQYF. Combining the CDR3 with reference TRBV28 and TRBJ2-7 gives the whole variable domain DVKVTQSSRYLVKRTGEKVFLECVQDMDHENMFWYRQDPGLGLRLIYFSYDVKMKEKGDIPEGYSVSREKKERFSLILESASTNQTSMYLCASSKRRGTGTYEQYFGPGTRLTVT.

The chain joins TRBV11-2 to TRBJ2-3, with TRBD2 matching 12 bases. Unmatched junction bases numbered 5, after V lost 3 bases and J lost 4 bases. There are 16 residues in the CDR3. Germline loops: CDR1 SGHAT, CDR2 FQNNGV. The CDR3 protein is CASSFLAGGPADTQYF. CDR3 nucleotides: TGTGCCAGCAGCTTCCTAGCGGGAGGGCCGGCAGATACGCAGTATTTT.

The genes are TRBV28 and TRBJ1-1; D possibly corresponds to TRBD1 (5 bases). CDR3 size: 13 residues. V gave up 5 bases and J gave up 4 bases, with 11 bases separating them. Germline CDR1 is MDHEN and CDR2 is SYDVKM. The DNA for the CDR3 is TGTGCCAGCAGTACGGGGGACGTCACTGAAGCTTTCTTT. It yields the protein CASSTGDVTEAFF.

The count of this clone is one. J is TRBJ1-2 and V is TRBV6-5; D gene ambiguous. The CDR3 loop spans 14 amino acids. The V gene's germline CDR1 is MNHEY and CDR2 SVGAGI. Trimming took off 7 bases at V and 2 bases at J, with 14 bases between the two ends. DNA of the CDR3: TGTGCCAGCACCCAGGCAGGTCTGAACTATGGCTACACCTTC. It specifies CASTQAGLNYGYTF.

The chain links TRBV29-1 to TRBJ1-2; the D gene is possibly TRBD1 (5 bases). Looked up from germline, CDR1 is SQVTM and CDR2 is ANQGSEA. V lost 6 bases and J 0 bases, leaving 17 bases between the germline ends. This CDR3 has 15 residues. The CDR3, as DNA: TGCAGCGTGGCCCTTCAGGGAAGTGCTAACTATGGCTACACCTTC. Amino acid sequence: CSVALQGSANYGYTF.

The rearrangement uses TRBV11-2 and TRBJ2-3; 14 bases map to TRBD2. Trimming at V came to 5 bases and at J to 6 bases, leaving 7 bases not matched to a gene. This CDR3 comprises 16 residues. CDR1 is SGHAT, CDR2 FQNNGV, per germline. CDR3 amino acids: CASSPGTSGGRDTQYF. Written as DNA, the CDR3 is TGTGCCAGCAGCCCCGGGACTAGCGGGGGAAGGGATACGCAGTATTTT. The full variable domain, its missing parts supplied by reference TRBV11-2 and TRBJ2-3, is EAGVAQSPRYKIIEKRQSVAFWCNPISGHATLYWYQQILGQGPKLLIQFQNNGVVDDSQLPKDRFSAERLKGVDSTLKIQPAKLEDSAVYLCASSPGTSGGRDTQYFGPGTRLTVL.

The chain is built from TRBV5-1 and TRBJ2-4; 8 bases agree with TRBD1. The J segment lost 7 bases and the V segment lost 2 bases, leaving 8 bases of the junction unmatched. Per germline, CDR1 SGHRS and CDR2 YFSETQ. The CDR3 extends over 15 amino acids. The CDR3 region has the DNA TGCGCCAGCAGCTTCGGACAGGGCGGATCGAACATTCAGTACTTC. Its protein is CASSFGQGGSNIQYF.

V usage is TRBV28 and J usage is TRBJ2-7; 11 bases align to TRBD2. V lost 6 bases to trimming and J lost 4 bases; unmatched junction nucleotides: 2. The CDR3 runs to 13 residues. Germline assignment: CDR1 MDHEN and CDR2 SYDVKM. The CDR3 coding sequence is TGTGCCAGCAGAATAGCGGGGGGGTACGAGCAGTACTTC. Protein product: CASRIAGGYEQYF.

This clone came up once. The V gene is TRBV6-5, the J gene TRBJ2-1; 7 bases match TRBD2. The V gene's germline CDR1 is MNHEY and CDR2 SVGAGI. This CDR3 contains 15 residues. J was trimmed by 4 bases and V by 2 bases; bases with no gene match: 5. CDR3 DNA sequence: TGTGCCAGCAGTTACCGGGGGGAGTCTTACAATGAGCAGTTCTTC. It yields the protein CASSYRGESYNEQFF.

For this clone: Other nucleotide sequences in the sample specify the same CDR3. This chain joins TRBV30 and TRBJ2-3, with D maybe TRBD1 (6 bases). The ends were cut back, 4 bases at V and 3 bases at J, with 11 bases in the middle. This CDR3 has 13 amino acids. Germline-derived CDR1 and CDR2 are GTSNPN and SVGIG (reference sequence). In nucleotides, the CDR3 is TGTGCCTGGACCGCCCAGGGGACAGATACGCAGTATTTT. The encoded protein is CAWTAQGTDTQYF.

The chain carries TRBV27 and TRBJ2-7, with D tentatively TRBD2 (6 bases). There are 14 residues in the CDR3. V dropped 0 bases and J dropped 5 bases, with 11 bases sitting between them. CDR1 and CDR2 from the germline V gene are MNHEY and SMNVEV (reference sequence). The chain's CDR3 is CASSLSIGGNEQYF. CDR3 coding DNA: TGTGCCAGCAGTTTATCCATCGGGGGAAACGAGCAGTACTTC.

The gene calls are TRBV18 and TRBJ1-5; D possibly corresponds to TRBD1 (6 bases). V gave up 2 bases and J gave up 1 base, with 9 bases separating them. Germline V lookup: CDR1 KGHSH, CDR2 LQKENI. CDR3 length: 15 residues. CDR3 bases: TGTGCCAGCTCACCAGGTCAGGGGAGCAATCAGCCCCAGCATTTT. As protein: CASSPGQGSNQPQHF. The whole variable domain, remainder taken from reference TRBV18 and TRBJ1-5, is NAGVMQNPRHLVRRRGQEARLRCSPMKGHSHVYWYRQLPEEGLKFMVYLQKENIIDESGMPKERFSAEFPKEGPSILRIQQVVRGDSAAYFCASSPGQGSNQPQHFGDGTRLSIL.

This clone has just one count. The CDR3 is CASSSDGPPDTQYF. The CDR3 bases are TGTGCCAGCAGCTCCGATGGCCCTCCAGATACGCAGTATTTT. The chain joins TRBV7-2 to TRBJ2-3; D gene ambiguous. CDR3 length: 14 amino acids. Germline CDR1 SGHTA, CDR2 FQGNSA. Trimming pared 4 bases from V and 4 bases from J, leaving 12 bases between.

This rearrangement joins TRBV30 to TRBJ2-7; a weak D match, TRBD2 (7 bases). This CDR3 contains 11 residues. Looked up from germline, CDR1 is GTSNPN and CDR2 is SVGIG (reference sequence). Trimming cost V 5 bases and J 6 bases, with 11 bases left between them. DNA for the CDR3: TGTGCCTGGTCGGGGGGCTCCGAGCAGTACTTC. Amino acid sequence: CAWSGGSEQYF.

The V gene is TRBV9, the J gene TRBJ2-7, with D possibly being TRBD1 (6 bases). Trimming took off 4 bases at V and 2 bases at J, with 16 bases between the two ends. Germline V gene sequence: CDR1 SGDLS, CDR2 YYNGEE. The CDR3 consists of 15 residues. The CDR3 sequence: CASSQRLGDTYEQYF. For the CDR3, the DNA is TGTGCCAGCAGCCAACGTTTAGGGGACACCTACGAGCAGTACTTC.

V and J are TRBV7-9 and TRBJ2-1, with no clear D. V dropped 0 bases and J dropped 13 bases, with 7 bases sitting between them. There are 11 residues in the CDR3. Germline V gene sequence: CDR1 SEHNR, CDR2 FQNEAQ (reference sequence). Written as DNA, the CDR3 is TGTGCCAGCAGCTTAGCCCAGGATCAGTTCTTC. Protein product: CASSLAQDQFF.